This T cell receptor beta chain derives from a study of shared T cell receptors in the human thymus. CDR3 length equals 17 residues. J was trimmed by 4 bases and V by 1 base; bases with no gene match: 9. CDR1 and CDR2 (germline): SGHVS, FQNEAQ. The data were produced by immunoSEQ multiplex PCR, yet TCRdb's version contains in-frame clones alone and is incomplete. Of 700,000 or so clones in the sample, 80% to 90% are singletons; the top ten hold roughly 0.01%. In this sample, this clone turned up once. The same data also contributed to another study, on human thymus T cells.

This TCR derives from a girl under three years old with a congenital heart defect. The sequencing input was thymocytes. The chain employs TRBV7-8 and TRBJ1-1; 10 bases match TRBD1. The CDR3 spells CASSLGQGALWSTEAFF. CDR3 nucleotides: TGTGCCAGCAGCTTAGGACAGGGGGCATTGTGGAGCACTGAAGCTTTCTTT.